This TCR beta chain is drawn from a study of early T cells in non-severe SARS-CoV-2 infection. Study overall: Sequenced material consisted of bulk RNA (from unsorted whole blood), and chains were unpaired.

The CDR3 runs to 18 residues. Per germline, CDR1 DFQATT and CDR2 SNEGSKA (reference sequence). The V end was cut by 4 bases, the J end by 0 bases, with 19 bases between. Individual cDNA molecules carried attached unique molecular identifiers. MiXCR was run by TCRdb on the 5' RACE reads, yielding one entry per CDR3 protein. The table shows tens of thousands of distinct CDR3 sequences, with 9% to 15% occurring only once. The gene calls are TRBV20-1 and TRBJ1-6; possible D gene TRBD1, 5 bases. The sequence came from an adult who was a healthcare worker with PCR-confirmed SARS-CoV-2 infection or an uninfected control (not recorded which). Sequences were obtained from whole blood. Written as DNA, the CDR3 is TGCAGTGCTACCCCCCAGCTCAGGGCAAGCTCCTATAATTCACCCCTCCACTTT. It specifies CSATPQLRASSYNSPLHF.